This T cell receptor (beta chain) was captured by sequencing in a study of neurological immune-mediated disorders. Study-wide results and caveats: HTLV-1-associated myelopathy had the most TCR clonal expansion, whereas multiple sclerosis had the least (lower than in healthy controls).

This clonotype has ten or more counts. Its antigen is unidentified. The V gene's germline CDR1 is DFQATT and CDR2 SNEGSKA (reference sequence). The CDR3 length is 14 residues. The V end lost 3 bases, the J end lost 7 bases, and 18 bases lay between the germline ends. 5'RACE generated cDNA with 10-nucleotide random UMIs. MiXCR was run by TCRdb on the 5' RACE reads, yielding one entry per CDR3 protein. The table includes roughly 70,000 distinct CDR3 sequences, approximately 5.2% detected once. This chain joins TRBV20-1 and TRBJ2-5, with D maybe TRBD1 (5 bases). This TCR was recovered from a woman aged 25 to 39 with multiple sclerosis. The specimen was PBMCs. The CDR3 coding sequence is TGCAGTGCTAGTAATCCTGACAGAGTTGGGACCCAGTACTTC. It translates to CSASNPDRVGTQYF.